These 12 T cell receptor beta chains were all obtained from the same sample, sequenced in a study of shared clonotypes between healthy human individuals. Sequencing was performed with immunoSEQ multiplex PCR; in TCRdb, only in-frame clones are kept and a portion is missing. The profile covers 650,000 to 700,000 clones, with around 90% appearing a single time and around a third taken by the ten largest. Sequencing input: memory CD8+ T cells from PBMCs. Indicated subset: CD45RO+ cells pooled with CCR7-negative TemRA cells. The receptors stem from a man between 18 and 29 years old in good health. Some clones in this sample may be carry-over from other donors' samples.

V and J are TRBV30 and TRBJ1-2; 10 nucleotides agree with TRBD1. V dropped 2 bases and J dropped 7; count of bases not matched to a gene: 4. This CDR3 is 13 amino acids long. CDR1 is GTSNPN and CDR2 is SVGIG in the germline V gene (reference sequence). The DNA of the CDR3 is TGTGCCTGGAGTACGACAGGGGGCGGTGGCTACACCTTC. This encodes CAWSTTGGGGYTF.

CDR3 nucleotides: TGTGCCAGCAGGGTGGGTGGGGGGCCGACTTTATATTTT. It encodes CASRVGGGPTLYF. The rearrangement uses TRBV27 and TRBJ2-3, with D possibly being TRBD1 or TRBD2 (6 bases each). In germline, CDR1 is MNHEY, CDR2 SMNVEV (reference sequence). The V end lost 6 bases, the J end lost 15 bases, and 22 bases lay between the germline ends. The CDR3 has 13 amino acids.

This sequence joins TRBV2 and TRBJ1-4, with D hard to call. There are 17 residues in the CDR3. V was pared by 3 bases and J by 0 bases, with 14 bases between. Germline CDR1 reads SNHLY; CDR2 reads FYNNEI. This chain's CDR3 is CASSDTADPTTNEKLFF. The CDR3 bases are TGTGCCAGCAGTGACACCGCGGATCCAACAACTAATGAAAAACTGTTTTTT.

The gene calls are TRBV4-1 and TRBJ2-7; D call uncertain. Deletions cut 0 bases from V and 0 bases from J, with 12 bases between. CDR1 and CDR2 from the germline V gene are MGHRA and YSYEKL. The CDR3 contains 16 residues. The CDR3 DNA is TGCGCCAGCAGCCAAGATCAGGACCGTCCCTCCTACGAGCAGTACTTC. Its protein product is CASSQDQDRPSYEQYF.

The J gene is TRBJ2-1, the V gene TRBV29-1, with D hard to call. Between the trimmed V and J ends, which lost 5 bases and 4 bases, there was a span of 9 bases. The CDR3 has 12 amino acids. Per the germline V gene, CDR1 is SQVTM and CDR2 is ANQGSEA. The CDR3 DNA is TGCAGCGTTTTTGGCAGATACAATGAGCAGTTCTTC. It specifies CSVFGRYNEQFF.

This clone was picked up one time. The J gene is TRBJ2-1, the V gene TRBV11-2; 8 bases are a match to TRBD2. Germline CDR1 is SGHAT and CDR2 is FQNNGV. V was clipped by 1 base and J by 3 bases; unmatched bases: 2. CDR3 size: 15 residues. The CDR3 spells CASSLGTSFYNEQFF. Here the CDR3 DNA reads TGTGCCAGCAGCTTAGGGACTAGCTTCTACAATGAGCAGTTCTTC.

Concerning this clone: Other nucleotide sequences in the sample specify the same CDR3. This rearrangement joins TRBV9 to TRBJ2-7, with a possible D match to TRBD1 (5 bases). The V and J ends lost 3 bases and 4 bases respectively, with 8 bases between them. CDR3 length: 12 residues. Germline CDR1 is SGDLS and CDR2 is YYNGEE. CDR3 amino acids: CASSADSYEQYF. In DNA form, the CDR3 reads TGTGCCAGCAGCGCCGACAGTTACGAGCAGTACTTC. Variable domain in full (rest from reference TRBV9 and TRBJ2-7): DSGVTQTPKHLITATGQRVTLRCSPRSGDLSVYWYQQSLDQGLQFLIQYYNGEERAKGNILERFSAQQFPDLHSELNLSSLELGDSALYFCASSADSYEQYFGPGTRLTVT.

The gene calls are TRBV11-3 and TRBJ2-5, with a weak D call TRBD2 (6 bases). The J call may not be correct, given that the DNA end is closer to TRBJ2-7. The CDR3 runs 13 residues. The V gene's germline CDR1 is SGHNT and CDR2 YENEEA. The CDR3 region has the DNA TGTGCCAGCTCGCCGGGCGGGGCCTACGAGCAGTACTTC. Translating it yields CASSPGGAYEQYF.

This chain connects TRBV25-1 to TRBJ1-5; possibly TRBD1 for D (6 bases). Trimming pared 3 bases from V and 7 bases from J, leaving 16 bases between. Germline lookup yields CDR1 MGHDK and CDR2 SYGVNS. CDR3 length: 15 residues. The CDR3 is CASSDPQGGDQPQHF. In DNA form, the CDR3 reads TGTGCCAGCAGTGACCCACAGGGTGGGGACCAGCCCCAGCATTTT.

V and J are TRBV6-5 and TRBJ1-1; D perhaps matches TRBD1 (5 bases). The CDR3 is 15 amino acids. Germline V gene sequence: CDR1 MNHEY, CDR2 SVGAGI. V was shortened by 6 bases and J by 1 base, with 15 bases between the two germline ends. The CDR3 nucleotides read TGTGCCAGCAGAACCCTTTGGGGCAGGAACACTGAAGCTTTCTTT. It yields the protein CASRTLWGRNTEAFF.

The CDR3 protein is CASKRGTSNTGELFF. CDR3 DNA sequence: TGTGCCAGCAAACGTGGGACTTCGAACACCGGGGAGCTGTTTTTT. The rearrangement links TRBV27 to TRBJ2-2; weak D call: TRBD2 (6 bases). The CDR3 extends over 15 amino acids. The V end was cut by 7 bases, the J end by 0 bases, with 12 bases between. The germline CDR1 and CDR2 sequences are MNHEY and SMNVEV (reference sequence).

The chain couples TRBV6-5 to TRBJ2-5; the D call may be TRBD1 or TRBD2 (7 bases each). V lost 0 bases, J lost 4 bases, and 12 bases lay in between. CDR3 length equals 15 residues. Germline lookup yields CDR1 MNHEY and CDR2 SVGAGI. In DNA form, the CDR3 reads TGTGCCAGCAGTTACTCGACCAGGGGGGGAGAGACCCAGTACTTC. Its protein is CASSYSTRGGETQYF.